This TCR beta chain was captured in a study of T cells in Graves' hyperthyroidism and ophthalmopathy. Broader study findings: With a median lead of approximately 6 months before onset, the model predicted ophthalmopathy.

Turning to this clonotype: Its target is unknown.

Germline V gene data show CDR1 as MNHEY and CDR2 as SVGEGT. CDR3 length: 14 amino acids. Trimming shortened V by 0 bases and J by 10 bases, and 13 bases separated the two germline ends. Patients were aged 18 to 65, had disease duration under 2 months, and had newly diagnosed hyperthyroidism. Together with thyroid ultrasound, orbital computed tomography, serum thyroxine and TRAb, clinical symptoms were used for diagnoses. Isolation of PBMCs was performed on approximately 10 ml fresh peripheral blood. What was amplified from RNA transcripts were TCR beta CDR3 regions. An initial round of RT-PCR targeting the TCR CDR3 relied on the HTBI primer set. A single record per CDR3 protein comes from TCRdb applying MiXCR to the multiplex PCR reads. In the table there are 650,000 to 700,000 distinct CDR3 sequences, 17% of which are singletons.

The specimen was blood. This TCR was recovered from a man aged 45-65 years with Graves' hyperthyroidism. The V and J genes are TRBV6-2 or TRBV6-3 and TRBJ2-1; D might be TRBD2 (6 bases). CDR3 protein: CASSYSTARGEQFF. For the CDR3, the DNA is TGTGCCAGCAGTTACTCGACAGCCCGGGGGGAGCAGTTCTTC.